Sequencing of this TCR beta chain was carried out in a study of cytomegalovirus exposure and HLA in healthy donors. This cohort consisted of healthy bone marrow donors. It was with 60 Vbeta and 13 Jbeta primers that the PCR ran. The table came from immunoSEQ multiplex PCR; TCRdb's copy has only in-frame clones and leaves some out. The table records around 110,000 clones, over 70% of them present only once. The germline V gene has CDR1 GTSNPN and CDR2 SVGIG (reference sequence). The V and J ends lost 2 bases and 4 bases, in that order; junction bases with no gene match: 11. The CDR3 is 16 amino acids. Regarding this clone: The antigen is not known.

Whole-study findings and limits: TCR beta sequences reportedly predicted most subjects' HLA-A and HLA-B alleles accurately.

This rearrangement joins TRBV30 to TRBJ1-5; TRBD1 agrees at 7 bases. Sequencing was performed on PBMCs. The sequence came from a boy younger than 18 in good health and CMV-seronegative. The CDR3 sequence is CAWSLAGGRGNQPQHF. The CDR3 DNA sequence: TGTGCCTGGAGTCTCGCAGGGGGTAGGGGAAATCAGCCCCAGCATTTT.